Here is one T cell receptor beta chain with its context. Per the original methods: How many nucleated cells were present was estimated from reference gene primer amplification. The table came from immunoSEQ multiplex PCR; TCRdb's copy has only in-frame clones and leaves some out. The DNA gave D and trimming, while V, J and clone size come from that table. The sample consists of some 160,000 clones, 79% of them appearing once. Looked up from germline, CDR1 is SGHAT and CDR2 is FQNNGV. Trimming removed 5 bases at V and 3 bases at J, with 10 bases between. This CDR3 spans 14 amino acids. The source of the sample is a study of blood T cell repertoires in COVID-19. Turning to the study itself: Donors in the United States, Italy and Spain gave samples during acute or convalescent COVID-19.

The sequence was collected from a woman in her seventies in a cohort exposed to, infected with or recovered from COVID-19 (not recorded which). This chain joins TRBV11-2 and TRBJ2-2; no clear D gene. Sequencing was carried out using PBMCs or T cells enriched from blood (not recorded which). This CDR3 is CASSLPSYTGELFF. The CDR3 DNA reads TGTGCCAGCAGCCTCCCCTCCTACACCGGGGAGCTGTTTTTT.